This TCR beta chain was documented in a study of Ad26.COV2.S vaccination and SARS-CoV-2 variants. Overall study context: Administration of Ad26.COV2.S was intramuscular, either once or twice 56 days apart.

The treatment: roughly 20 received Ad26.COV2.S at low or high dose, single or two shots; roughly five received placebo; per-sample allocation not given. All samples were drawn on day 63, counting from the first vaccine or placebo injection. General observations from the study: Analytic work on TCR breadth and depth might have understated the full extent of total T cell responses.

Notes on this clone: Its target is unknown.

Clones were sequenced by immunoSEQ multiplex PCR, and TCRdb holds only the in-frame ones, with some missing. The sample lists about 260,000 clones; around nine tenths were seen once. This TCR was recovered from a person aged 18 to 65 who received the Ad26.COV2.S COVID-19 vaccine or a placebo. Sequencing was performed on peripheral blood, taken in a trial of Ad26.COV2.S vaccine versus placebo.

The CDR3 nucleotides are TGTGCCAGCAGTTATTTAGGCAATCAGCCCCAGCATTTT. Amino acid sequence: CASSYLGNQPQHF. The V and J genes are TRBV6-2 or TRBV6-3 and TRBJ1-5; D is uncertain. Germline CDR1 and CDR2: MNHEY and SVGEGT. Deletions cut 3 bases from V and 2 bases from J, with 5 bases between. The CDR3 runs 13 residues.